This T cell receptor (beta chain) was sequenced during a study of shared clonotypes between healthy human individuals. Study-wide points: Rarefaction revealed incomplete sorted-subset sequencing despite large depth.

This clone was observed once. Antigen unknown. The sample carries other DNA sequences with the same CDR3. Data came from immunoSEQ multiplex PCR; TCRdb stores just in-frame clones and leaves some out. Of around 940,000 clones listed, about 80% were seen once; the top ten hold approximately 1.5%. The receptor was isolated from a man between 18 and 29 years old in good health. Sequencing was carried out using memory CD4+ T cells sorted from blood. This sample's subset: CD45RA-negative fraction.

CDR3 protein: CAWSETDTQYF. The CDR3 DNA reads TGTGCCTGGAGTGAAACAGATACGCAGTATTTT. This chain joins TRBV30 and TRBJ2-3; D uncertain. Germline V lookup: CDR1 GTSNPN, CDR2 SVGIG (reference sequence). V lost 1 base, J lost 3 bases, and 2 bases lay in between. The CDR3 totals 11 residues.